Presented here are 11 T cell receptor beta chains from one specimen sequenced in a study of blood T cell repertoires in COVID-19. TCRdb keeps only in-frame clones here, not all; method: immunoSEQ multiplex PCR. Counted here are just under 350,000 clones, around 82% occurring once; the ten biggest clones make up 2.5% to 3.5%. Sequenced input: peripheral blood. Source of these receptors: a man aged 25-40 years with active or convalescent COVID-19.

The J gene is TRBJ1-5, the V gene TRBV24-1; tentative D call: TRBD1 (5 bases). The ends were cut back, 6 bases at V and 4 bases at J, with 12 bases in the middle. The CDR3 runs 14 residues. CDR1 is KGHDR, CDR2 SFDVKD, per germline. CDR3 sequence (DNA): TGTGCCACCAGTACCGACAGAGAAAATCAGCCCCAGCATTTT. This encodes CATSTDRENQPQHF.

The CDR3 sequence: CAISESGGNSPLHF. The CDR3 coding sequence is TGTGCCATCAGTGAGTCCGGGGGGAATTCACCCCTCCACTTT. V usage is TRBV10-3 and J usage is TRBJ1-6; tentative D call: TRBD1 (5 bases). Trimming removed 0 bases from V and 7 bases from J, with 7 bases in between. The CDR3 has 14 residues. CDR1 is ENHRY, CDR2 SYGVKD, per germline.

This clone was recorded once. CDR3 sequence reads: CASSPSDGNEQFF. The CDR3 nucleotides are TGTGCCAGCAGCCCTAGCGATGGTAATGAGCAGTTCTTC. The J gene is TRBJ2-1, the V gene TRBV6-4, with D possibly matching TRBD2 (6 bases). Germline V gene sequence: CDR1 MRHNA, CDR2 SNTAGT. Trimming left V 6 bases short and J 7 bases short, with 13 bases between. The CDR3 is 13 amino acids.

V usage is TRBV5-4 and J usage is TRBJ1-1; D perhaps matches TRBD1 (5 bases). Deletions cut 1 base from V and 7 bases from J, with 17 bases between. This CDR3 spans 15 amino acids. CDR1 and CDR2 from the germline V gene are SGHNT and YYREEE (reference sequence). The DNA for the CDR3 is TGTGCCAGCAGCTTGCTGGACAATCAGAAGGGTGAAGCTTTCTTT. Translated: CASSLLDNQKGEAFF.

This chain links TRBV7-6 with TRBJ1-5; the D is unclear. There are 13 residues in the CDR3. V lost 1 base and J lost 3, with 4 bases in between. Germline V gene data show CDR1 as SGHVS and CDR2 as FNYEAQ. The CDR3: CASSLDNNQPQHF. The CDR3 nucleotides are TGTGCCAGCAGCTTAGATAACAATCAGCCCCAGCATTTT. Combining the CDR3 with reference TRBV7-6 and TRBJ1-5 gives the whole variable domain GAGVSQSPRYKVTKRGQDVALRCDPISGHVSLYWYRQALGQGPEFLTYFNYEAQQDKSGLPNDRFSAERPEGSISTLTIQRTEQRDSAMYRCASSLDNNQPQHFGDGTRLSIL.

The chain couples TRBV6-2 or TRBV6-3 to TRBJ2-1; 11 nucleotides align to TRBD2. CDR1 is MNHEY, CDR2 SVGEGT, per germline. V dropped 4 bases and J dropped 4; count of bases not matched to a gene: 3. The CDR3 loop spans 15 amino acids. CDR3 protein: CASSFSGRDYNEQFF. The CDR3 DNA reads as TGTGCCAGCAGTTTTAGCGGGAGGGATTACAATGAGCAGTTCTTC.

The chain employs TRBV20-1 and TRBJ2-3; 12 nucleotides match TRBD2. V lost 3 bases, J lost 5 bases, and 18 bases stayed unmatched. The germline CDR1 and CDR2 sequences are DFQATT and SNEGSKA (reference sequence). The CDR3 has 19 residues. The DNA for the CDR3 is TGCAGTGCTAGTCGTCTAGCGGGAGGGCCGAGGGGTGTTAAAGATACGCAGTATTTT. It codes for CSASRLAGGPRGVKDTQYF.

The chain links TRBV6-5 to TRBJ2-7; 8 nucleotides line up with TRBD1. Germline V gene lookup returns CDR1 MNHEY and CDR2 SVGAGI. V was clipped by 5 bases and J by 3 bases; unmatched bases: 6. The CDR3 runs 14 residues. The CDR3 reads CASSPRTGNYEQYF. The CDR3 nucleotides are TGTGCCAGCAGTCCTCGGACAGGGAACTACGAGCAGTACTTC.

J is TRBJ2-7 and V is TRBV5-4; 11 bases are shared with TRBD2. This CDR3 is built from 15 residues. Per the germline V gene, CDR1 is SGHNT and CDR2 is YYREEE (reference sequence). J was trimmed by 2 bases and V by 4 bases; bases with no gene match: 5. CDR3 region: CASSQGTSGPYEQYF. DNA for the CDR3: TGTGCCAGCAGCCAGGGGACTAGCGGACCCTACGAGCAGTACTTC.

The rearrangement links TRBV7-8 to TRBJ2-5; 10 nucleotides align to TRBD1. Germline V CDR1 and CDR2: SGHVS, FQNEAQ. V gave up 3 bases and J gave up 5 bases; unmatched junction bases: 6. CDR3 length: 15 residues. The CDR3: CASSFRQGAGETQYF. CDR3 bases: TGTGCCAGCAGCTTCAGACAGGGGGCAGGGGAGACCCAGTACTTC. Full variable domain (missing parts from reference TRBV7-8 and TRBJ2-5): GAGVSQSPRYKVAKRGQDVALRCDPISGHVSLFWYQQALGQGPEFLTYFQNEAQLDKSGLPSDRFFAERPEGSVSTLKIQRTQQEDSAVYLCASSFRQGAGETQYFGPGTRLLVL.

This clone was observed a few times. The chain has TRBV7-9 and TRBJ2-1, with 8 bases lining up with TRBD1. The V gene end was trimmed by 5 bases and the J gene end by 6 bases; junction bases not matched to a gene: 6. The CDR3 is 14 amino acids. The V gene's germline CDR1 is SEHNR and CDR2 FQNEAQ (reference sequence). CDR3: CASSKRDRRNEQFF. Here the CDR3 DNA reads TGTGCCAGCAGCAAAAGGGACAGGCGCAATGAGCAGTTCTTC.